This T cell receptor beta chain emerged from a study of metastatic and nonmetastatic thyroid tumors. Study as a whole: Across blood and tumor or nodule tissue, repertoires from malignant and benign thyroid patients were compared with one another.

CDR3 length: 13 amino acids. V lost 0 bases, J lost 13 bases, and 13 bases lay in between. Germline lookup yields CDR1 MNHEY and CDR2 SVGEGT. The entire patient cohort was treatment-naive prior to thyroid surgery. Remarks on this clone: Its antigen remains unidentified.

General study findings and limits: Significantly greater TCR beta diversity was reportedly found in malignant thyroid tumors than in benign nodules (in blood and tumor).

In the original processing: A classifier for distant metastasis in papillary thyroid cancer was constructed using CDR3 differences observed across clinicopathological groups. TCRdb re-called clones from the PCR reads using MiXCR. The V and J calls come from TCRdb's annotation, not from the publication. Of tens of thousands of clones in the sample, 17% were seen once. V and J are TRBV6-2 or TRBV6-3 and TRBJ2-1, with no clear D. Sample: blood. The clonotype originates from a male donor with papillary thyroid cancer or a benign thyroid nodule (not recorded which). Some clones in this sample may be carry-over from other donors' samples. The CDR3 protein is CASSYSGTSLQFF. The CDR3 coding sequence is TGTGCCAGCAGTTACTCAGGCACTTCCCTTCAGTTCTTC.